This passage covers 14 T cell receptor beta chains from one sample sequenced in a study of blood T cells in healthy people across ages. A second PCR of roughly 7 to 11 cycles used a sample-barcoded 5' primer and a J-beta primer mix. TCRdb reanalysed the 5' RACE reads using MiXCR and keeps one entry per CDR3 protein. The table shows more than 800,000 distinct CDR3 sequences, with 45% occurring only once. Material: blood. The receptor source for this set is a woman in her sixties or seventies in good health.

J is TRBJ2-5 and V is TRBV7-3, with D unclear. The J call may be wrong; the DNA end is better matched by TRBJ2-7. The CDR3 totals 13 residues. Germline-derived CDR1 and CDR2 are SGHTA and FQGTGA. The DNA of the CDR3 is TGTGCCAGCAGCTTAAGGGGATATGACGAGCAGTACTTC. The encoded protein is CASSLRGYDEQYF.

The chain combines TRBV15 with TRBJ1-4; D is uncertain. CDR3 length: 17 residues. With 1 base removed from V and 8 bases from J, the gap between germline ends came to 20 bases. The germline V gene encodes CDR1 LNHNV and CDR2 YYDKDF (reference sequence). The CDR3 reads CATSRVKNYGFPEKLFF. The CDR3 DNA follows: TGTGCCACCAGCAGAGTAAAGAACTATGGGTTCCCGGAAAAACTGTTTTTT. The full variable domain, rest sourced from reference TRBV15 and TRBJ1-4, is DAMVIQNPRYQVTQFGKPVTLSCSQTLNHNVMYWYQQKSSQAPKLLFHYYDKDFNNEADTPDNFQSRRPNTSFCFLDIRSPGLGDTAMYLCATSRVKNYGFPEKLFFGSGTQLSVL.

This chain joins TRBV11-2 and TRBJ2-7; no reliable D call. Germline V gene data show CDR1 as SGHAT and CDR2 as FQNNGV. This CDR3 has 14 amino acids. V was clipped by 5 bases and J by 8 bases, with 19 bases between them. The CDR3 is CASSVTTLSAQQYF. CDR3 nucleotide sequence: TGTGCCAGCAGCGTGACCACCCTGAGCGCTCAGCAGTACTTC.

This chain links TRBV5-1 with TRBJ2-5, with D perhaps assigned TRBD1 or TRBD2 (6 bases each). Trimming took 0 bases from V and 11 from J, leaving 20 bases between them. CDR3 length: 15 residues. Germline values: CDR1 SGHRS, CDR2 YFSETQ. The CDR3 region is CASSLAGDIYNEQYF. The DNA of the CDR3 is TGCGCCAGCAGCTTGGCGGGGGACATCTACAATGAGCAGTACTTC.

In its sample, this clonotype was seen a few times. The chain couples TRBV20-1 to TRBJ2-3, with TRBD2 identical over 8 bases. V was clipped by 2 bases and J by 5 bases; unmatched bases: 9. CDR1 is DFQATT, CDR2 SNEGSKA, per germline (reference sequence). This CDR3 has 15 amino acids. The CDR3 spells CSARLAGLAGDTQYF. The CDR3 bases are TGCAGTGCTAGACTGGCAGGGCTAGCGGGAGATACGCAGTATTTT.

This clonotype was counted between two and nine times. The chain combines TRBV20-1 with TRBJ2-1; 12 nucleotides agree with TRBD2. The germline CDR1 and CDR2 sequences are DFQATT and SNEGSKA (reference sequence). This CDR3 region has 13 residues. Unmatched junction bases numbered 3, after V lost 5 bases and J lost 7 bases. CDR3 nucleotides: TGCAGTGCTGAAGGGACTAGCGGGAATGAGCAGTTCTTC. Translated: CSAEGTSGNEQFF.

There are a few counts of this clonotype. This chain connects TRBV6-5 to TRBJ2-4; D is ambiguous. The germline V and J ends were trimmed by 5 bases and 0 bases, with 14 bases remaining between them. This CDR3 has 16 residues. Germline V gene lookup returns CDR1 MNHEY and CDR2 SVGAGI. CDR3 sequence (DNA): TGTGCCAGCAGTACCCGAAGAGGAGTAGCCAAAAACATTCAGTACTTC. Amino acids: CASSTRRGVAKNIQYF.

V gene TRBV7-2 combines with J gene TRBJ2-5, with TRBD1 matching 12 bases. CDR1 and CDR2 from the germline V gene are SGHTA and FQGNSA. V lost 2 bases and J lost 7; bases outside the gene matches: 8. The CDR3 runs to 16 residues. This CDR3 is CASSLSPGQGAWTQYF. As DNA, the CDR3 is TGTGCCAGCAGCTTATCCCCGGGACAGGGGGCGTGGACCCAGTACTTC.

The V gene is TRBV6-5, the J gene TRBJ2-5, with D tentatively TRBD1 (7 bases). Trimming pared 5 bases from V and 2 bases from J, leaving 18 bases between. Germline CDR1 reads MNHEY; CDR2 reads SVGAGI. The CDR3 contains 16 residues. This CDR3 reads CASSRGSRGAQETQYF. The CDR3 bases are TGTGCCAGCAGTCGAGGAAGCAGGGGGGCTCAAGAGACCCAGTACTTC.

The CDR3 DNA reads as TGTGCCAGCAGTAATCAGGGGGCCCTGGGGGCCAACGTCCTGACTTTC. This gives the protein CASSNQGALGANVLTF. The V gene is TRBV7-9, the J gene TRBJ2-6, with TRBD1 matching over 8 bases. Germline V gene lookup returns CDR1 SEHNR and CDR2 FQNEAQ (reference sequence). V shed 6 bases and J 4 bases; nucleotides not matched to a gene: 8. The CDR3 has 16 residues.

On this clonotype: A read error may be the cause here, since a much bigger clone is one base away. This chain joins TRBV12-3 or TRBV12-4 and TRBJ2-3; TRBD2 matches 9 bases. The CDR3 has 13 residues. Trimming cost V 8 bases and J 4 bases; bases outside gene matches: 4. The CDR3 sequence: CASSIAGADTQYF. The CDR3 DNA reads TGTGCCAGCTCAATAGCGGGAGCAGATACGCAGTATTTT.

This sequence joins TRBV5-1 and TRBJ2-7, with TRBD1 matching 8 bases. J was trimmed by 3 bases and V by 0 bases; bases with no gene match: 5. The CDR3 loop spans 15 amino acids. The germline V gene has CDR1 SGHRS and CDR2 YFSETQ. CDR3 region: CASSLVSGQDYEQYF. The DNA of the CDR3 is TGCGCCAGCAGCTTGGTCTCGGGACAGGACTACGAGCAGTACTTC.

In this sample, this clonotype turned up a few times. This chain links TRBV6-5 with TRBJ1-2, with D perhaps matching TRBD1 (5 bases). Per germline, CDR1 MNHEY and CDR2 SVGAGI. This CDR3 is 14 amino acids long. Trimming removed 6 bases at V and 2 bases at J, with 13 bases between. The CDR3 nucleotides are TGTGCCAGCAGGACAGCCCGCGGAAACTATGGCTACACCTTC. Amino acids: CASRTARGNYGYTF.

This clonotype turned up a few times. The V call is TRBV24-1, the J call TRBJ2-3; D gene unclear. The CDR3 extends over 15 amino acids. V dropped 3 bases and J dropped 3 bases, with 12 bases sitting between them. The germline gives CDR1 KGHDR, CDR2 SFDVKD. CDR3 sequence reads: CATSDVAPATDTQYF. For the CDR3, the DNA is TGTGCCACCAGTGATGTCGCCCCGGCTACAGATACGCAGTATTTT.